These 25 T cell receptor beta chains were all obtained from the same sample, sequenced in a study of monozygotic twins with inflammatory bowel disease (dated by TCRdb to between 2018 and 2021). The receptor library was made with 5' RACE. Sequencing instrument: Illumina HiSeq 2500. Through TCRdb reprocessing, the reads give one entry per CDR3 protein sequence; DNA is omitted. The sample's clone listing holds approximately 400,000 distinct CDR3 sequences. The ten biggest clones cover 2.5% to 3% of the sample. Source material: blood. The receptors originated from a human donor with ulcerative colitis or Crohn's disease, or a healthy co-twin of an affected twin (not recorded which).

The rearrangement joins TRBV27 to TRBJ1-5; as DNA is missing, the TRBD1 call by TCRdb cannot be tested. The CDR3 sequence is 15 residues long. Looked up from germline, CDR1 is MNHEY and CDR2 is SMNVEV (reference sequence). The CDR3 sequence: CASSLGTGMNQPQHF.

This chain connects TRBV20-1 to TRBJ1-1; TCRdb proposes TRBD1, but this gene call is untestable without DNA. The germline V gene has CDR1 DFQATT and CDR2 SNEGSKA (reference sequence). This CDR3 contains 15 residues. CDR3 sequence: CSAKTGGGTGTEAFF.

The genes are TRBV7-2 and TRBJ2-1; without DNA, the TCRdb call of TRBD2 cannot be checked. Germline-derived CDR1 and CDR2 are SGHTA and FQGNSA. The CDR3 consists of 16 residues. The CDR3 sequence: CASSPRSTGLYNEQFF.

This rearrangement joins TRBV6-5 to TRBJ1-3; TCRdb's D call, TRBD1, is unchecked because there is no DNA. The CDR3 sequence is 17 residues long. Germline values: CDR1 MNHEY, CDR2 SVGAGI. The CDR3 loop reads CASSYTAGGFGGNTIYF.

CDR3 protein: CASSIRGQYHTEAFF. The rearrangement uses TRBV19 and TRBJ1-1; TCRdb calls TRBD1, which cannot be checked without DNA. The CDR3 has 15 residues. Germline V gene sequence: CDR1 LNHDA, CDR2 SQIVND (reference sequence).

The CDR3 protein is CASSRAGTNTEAFF. The gene calls are TRBV4-3 and TRBJ1-1; TCRdb's D gene call, TRBD1, goes unchecked for lack of DNA. In germline, CDR1 is LGHNA, CDR2 YSLEER. The CDR3 loop spans 14 amino acids.

The V call is TRBV12-3 or TRBV12-4, the J call TRBJ2-3. This CDR3 has 13 amino acids. CDR3 protein: CASSLAATDTQYF.

This rearrangement joins TRBV18 to TRBJ1-2; there is no DNA to check the TCRdb D call of TRBD1. The germline gives CDR1 KGHSH, CDR2 LQKENI. This CDR3 region has 17 residues. CDR3 amino acids: CASSPGQGSLVVDGYTF.

The V gene is TRBV27, the J gene TRBJ2-7. The CDR3 length is 15 residues. Germline CDR1 is MNHEY and CDR2 is SMNVEV (reference sequence). CDR3 sequence reads: CASSSRLGGSYEQYF.

The chain uses TRBV25-1 and TRBJ1-5. Germline V CDR1 and CDR2: MGHDK, SYGVNS. The CDR3 runs 16 residues. The CDR3 sequence is CASSGGGAASNQPQHF.

The chain employs TRBV6-2 or TRBV6-3 and TRBJ2-1; without DNA, the TCRdb call of TRBD2 cannot be checked. This CDR3 region has 19 residues. The germline V gene encodes CDR1 MNHEY and CDR2 SVGEGT. The CDR3 protein is CASSYSNHRDSPSYNEQFF.

The chain's CDR3 is CASSLTGSSGELFF. The chain is built from TRBV27 and TRBJ2-2; there is no DNA to check the TCRdb D call of TRBD1. CDR1 and CDR2 (germline): MNHEY, SMNVEV (reference sequence). CDR3 size: 14 residues.

The rearrangement links TRBV25-1 to TRBJ2-5. This CDR3 region has 13 residues. The germline V gene has CDR1 MGHDK and CDR2 SYGVNS. This CDR3 reads CASSDSGKETQYF.

The V gene is TRBV4-1, the J gene TRBJ1-1. Germline CDR1 reads MGHRA; CDR2 reads YSYEKL. The length of the CDR3 is 14 residues. The CDR3 region is CASRKQGPYTEAFF.

The chain recombines TRBV28 with TRBJ2-3; the TRBD1 assignment by TCRdb is unverifiable without DNA. Germline V CDR1 and CDR2: MDHEN, SYDVKM. This CDR3 spans 16 amino acids. The CDR3 loop is CASGGQGDLGTDTQYF.

The chain couples TRBV11-1 to TRBJ2-4; without DNA, the TCRdb call of TRBD1 cannot be checked. The germline V gene encodes CDR1 SGHAT and CDR2 FQDESV (reference sequence). The CDR3 contains 16 residues. The CDR3 region is CASSLDGEGAKNIQYF.

The V call is TRBV19, the J call TRBJ2-1; without DNA, the TCRdb call of TRBD2 cannot be checked. The CDR3 contains 14 residues. Germline V gives CDR1 LNHDA, CDR2 SQIVND (reference sequence). CDR3 region: CASSIGALAGEQFF.

The chain recombines TRBV5-1 with TRBJ1-1; without DNA, the TCRdb call of TRBD1 cannot be checked. The CDR3 spans 17 residues. Germline CDR1 reads SGHRS; CDR2 reads YFSETQ. The CDR3 region is CASSLGWDRLMNTEAFF.

The V gene is TRBV20-1, the J gene TRBJ2-3; TCRdb proposes TRBD1, but this gene call is untestable without DNA. Germline CDR1 reads DFQATT; CDR2 reads SNEGSKA (reference sequence). CDR3 length: 16 residues. This chain's CDR3 is CSARDPGTGDKDTQYF.

The chain uses TRBV20-1 and TRBJ2-2; TCRdb picks TRBD1, but there is no DNA to check that call. This CDR3 has 15 residues. Germline values: CDR1 DFQATT, CDR2 SNEGSKA (reference sequence). The CDR3 loop reads CSALPGTQGTGELFF.

CDR3 amino acids: CATSFPGLEGQETQYF. The V gene is TRBV15, the J gene TRBJ2-5; TCRdb picks TRBD2, but there is no DNA to check that call. Germline-derived CDR1 and CDR2 are LNHNV and YYDKDF (reference sequence). The CDR3 extends over 16 amino acids.

This chain joins TRBV25-1 and TRBJ2-5; lacking DNA, the TRBD1 call made by TCRdb goes unchecked. There are 14 residues in the CDR3. CDR1 and CDR2 (germline): MGHDK, SYGVNS. CDR3 sequence: CASSGSGQGQTQYF.

The rearrangement links TRBV5-4 to TRBJ2-5; the TRBD1 assignment by TCRdb is unverifiable without DNA. In germline, CDR1 is SGHNT, CDR2 YYREEE (reference sequence). This CDR3 is 17 amino acids long. Here the CDR3 reads CASSLDLRTGAQETQYF. Drawing the rest from reference TRBV5-4 and TRBJ2-5, the complete variable domain is ETGVTQSPTHLIKTRGQQVTLRCSSQSGHNTVSWYQQALGQGPQFIFQYYREEENGRGNFPPRFSGLQFPNYSSELNVNALELDDSALYLCASSLDLRTGAQETQYFGPGTRLLVL.

CDR3 in amino acids: CASSFGAGYPLAKNIQYF. This chain joins TRBV27 and TRBJ2-4; TCRdb lists TRBD1, though no DNA is available to test this call. CDR3 length: 18 residues. Germline V gene lookup returns CDR1 MNHEY and CDR2 SMNVEV (reference sequence).

The chain carries TRBV3-1 and TRBJ2-3; TCRdb calls TRBD1, which cannot be checked without DNA. CDR3 size: 17 residues. Germline V gives CDR1 LGHDT, CDR2 YNNKEL (reference sequence). This CDR3 reads CASSPQEAGAAGWTQYF.